The present T cell receptor beta chain was sequenced within a study of graft-versus-host responses after intestinal transplantation (dated by TCRdb to about 2021). With regard to the full study: Multivisceral, liver-intestinal, or isolated intestinal transplants were received by the recipients. Every recipient was given anti-thymocyte globulin induction, then maintenance tacrolimus and steroids for 2 to 4 years. Bulk TCR-beta CDR3 sequencing was used to track graft-versus-host and host-versus-graft alloreactive T cell clones in the graft, circulation and bone marrow after intestinal transplantation. To identify alloreactive clones, pre-transplant mixed lymphocyte reaction products were sequenced and compared with unstimulated pre-transplant donor and recipient T cells. Of the 20 to 30 intestinal transplant recipients enrolled in the cohort, one of whom was a retransplant, a few patients without pretransplant specimens were excluded. Donor T cell macrochimerism was defined as a peak of at least 4% donor T cells among recipient peripheral blood mononuclear cells. Rather than being sequenced by the commercial service, samples from a few later patients were sequenced in-house on an Illumina MiSeq and processed with MiXCR.

Remarks on this clone: Its antigen is unknown. Within one base of it there is no much larger clone, and no base qualities were kept.

Dithiothreitol, EDTA incubations and collagenase D digestion were used to isolate intraepithelial and lamina propria lymphocytes from graft specimens. Serial intestinal graft biopsy specimens collected up to 600 days after transplant underwent bulk TCR-beta sequencing. Library preparation was by the immunoSEQ multiplex PCR assay. High-throughput TCR-beta CDR3 sequencing of genomic DNA from most patients was performed by Adaptive Biotechnologies. From the authors' description of their analysis: Adaptive's ImmunoSEQ software supplied the TCR sequencing data for 18 patients, while MiXCR and VDJtools were used to process a few other patients. CDR3 nucleotide sequences shared between donor and recipient were removed because the origin of such sequences could not be assigned. At least 2-fold expansion over unstimulated cells and a minimum CFSE-low frequency of 0.002% (template counts) or 0.001% (read counts) were required for clones to be classified as alloreactive. Mappable clones were those detected in sequenced pre-transplant spleen, lymph node, or MLR CFSE-low populations of the donor or recipient. Cumulative frequency of alloreactive clones was calculated as a percentage of all sequences weighted by copy number. TCRdb obtained this table from immuneACCESS and retained in-frame rearrangements with V and J assigned. These tables miss some clones; where compared with another copy, unresolved V genes account for less than half of the shortfall, and the remainder is unexplained. V, J and clone size derive from that table, while D and trimming were established from the DNA sequence. The sample contains about 5,700 clones, 69% of them found a single time. The leading ten clones occupy less than 35% of the sample.

The study at large found these results: Early after transplant, peak levels of circulating GvH clones were found to be associated with declines in HvG clones. GvH clones were found in recipient bone marrow, and some of the GvH clones appeared earlier in ileal mucosa or blood, which is consistent with an intestinal mucosal origin. The conclusions were limited by the relatively low number and heterogeneity of the intestinal transplant patients. In patients with donor T cell macrochimerism, the allografts had high GvH to HvG T cell clonal ratios.

The germline V gene specifies MDHEN as CDR1 and SYDVKM as CDR2. Counted from cysteine to phenylalanine, this CDR3 has 14 amino acids. The kept DNA is CDR3 alone, 42 bases in frame from the first base. Compared with germline, V lacks 10 bases and J lacks 5 bases; bases without a gene match: 5. In this chain, TRBV28 is recombined with TRBJ2-1, and 13 junctional nucleotides match TRBD2. The source of this sequence is a human patient who received an intestinal transplant, so some T cells may come from the graft donor. Sequencing used ileum tissue, obtained just over 300 days after intestinal transplant. The encoded CDR3 is CATMTSGGNNEQFF. The DNA sequence is TGTGCCACCATGACTAGCGGGGGGAACAATGAGCAGTTCTTC. Here the CDR3 is joined to the reference TRBV28 and TRBJ2-1 genes, and the full variable domain is: DVKVTQSSRYLVKRTGEKVFLECVQDMDHENMFWYRQDPGLGLRLIYFSYDVKMKEKGDIPEGYSVSREKKERFSLILESASTNQTSMYLCATMTSGGNNEQFFGPGTRLTVL.